This T cell receptor (beta chain) was captured by sequencing in a study of T cell changes during pregnancy in multiple sclerosis. Deletions cut 6 bases from V and 5 bases from J, with 13 bases between. CDR1 and CDR2 from the germline V gene are SGHVS and FQNEAQ. CDR3 length equals 13 residues. Libraries were prepared by immunoSEQ multiplex PCR; TCRdb keeps only in-frame clonotypes and omits some of them. This sample has around 56,000 clones, with approximately 91% found just once. This TCR came from a female donor with multiple sclerosis, enrolled in a pregnancy study. The chain combines TRBV7-8 with TRBJ1-2; no definite D call. The sequences come from peripheral blood, collected after pregnancy. The CDR3 nucleotides are TGTGCCAGCAGACCTTCCGGAGGGTATGGCTACACCTTC. Its translation is CASRPSGGYGYTF.